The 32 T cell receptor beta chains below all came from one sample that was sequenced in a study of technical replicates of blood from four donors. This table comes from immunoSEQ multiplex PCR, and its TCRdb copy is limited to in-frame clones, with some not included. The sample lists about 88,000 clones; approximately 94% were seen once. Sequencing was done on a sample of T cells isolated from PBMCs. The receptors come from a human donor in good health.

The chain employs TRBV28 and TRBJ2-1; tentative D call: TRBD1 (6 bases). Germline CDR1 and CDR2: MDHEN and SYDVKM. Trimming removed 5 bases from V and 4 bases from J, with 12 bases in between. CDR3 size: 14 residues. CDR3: CASSPTGSYNEQFF. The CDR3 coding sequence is TGTGCCAGCAGTCCCACAGGGTCTTACAATGAGCAGTTCTTC.

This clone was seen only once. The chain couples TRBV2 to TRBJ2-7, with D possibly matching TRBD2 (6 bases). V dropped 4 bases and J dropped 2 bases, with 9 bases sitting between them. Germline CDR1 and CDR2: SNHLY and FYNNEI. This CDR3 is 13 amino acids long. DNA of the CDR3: TGTGCCAGCAGTGGGGGGGAGGCCTACGAGCAGTACTTC. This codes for CASSGGEAYEQYF. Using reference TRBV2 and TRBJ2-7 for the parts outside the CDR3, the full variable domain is EPEVTQTPSHQVTQMGQEVILRCVPISNHLYFYWYRQILGQKVEFLVSFYNNEISEKSEIFDDQFSVERPDGSNFTLKIRSTKLEDSAMYFCASSGGEAYEQYFGPGTRLTVT.

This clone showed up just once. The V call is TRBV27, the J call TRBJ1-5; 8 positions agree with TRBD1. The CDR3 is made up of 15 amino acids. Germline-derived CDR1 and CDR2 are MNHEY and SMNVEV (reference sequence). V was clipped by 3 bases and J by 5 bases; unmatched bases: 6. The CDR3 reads CASSFRMTGDQPQHF. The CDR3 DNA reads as TGTGCCAGCAGTTTCAGGATGACAGGGGATCAGCCCCAGCATTTT.

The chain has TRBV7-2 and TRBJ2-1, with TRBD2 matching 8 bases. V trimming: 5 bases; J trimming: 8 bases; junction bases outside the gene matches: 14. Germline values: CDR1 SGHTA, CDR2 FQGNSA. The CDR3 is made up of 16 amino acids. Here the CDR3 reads CASSPYPGTRPDEQFF. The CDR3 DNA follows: TGTGCCAGCAGCCCTTACCCCGGGACTAGGCCCGATGAGCAGTTCTTC.

The CDR3 reads CASSVSRLQETQYF. CDR3 coding DNA: TGTGCCAGCTCAGTGTCTAGGCTTCAAGAGACCCAGTACTTC. The genes are TRBV18 and TRBJ2-5; no clear D gene. Trimming left V 5 bases short and J 2 bases short, with 12 bases between. The germline V gene encodes CDR1 KGHSH and CDR2 LQKENI. The CDR3 consists of 14 residues.

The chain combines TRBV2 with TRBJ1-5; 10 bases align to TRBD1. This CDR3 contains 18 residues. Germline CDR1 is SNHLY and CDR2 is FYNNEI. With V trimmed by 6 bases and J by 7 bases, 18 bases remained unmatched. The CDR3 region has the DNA TGTGCCAGCAGACGACAGGGGGCATGGGTTTCCGGTGGACAGCCCCAGCATTTT. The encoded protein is CASRRQGAWVSGGQPQHF.

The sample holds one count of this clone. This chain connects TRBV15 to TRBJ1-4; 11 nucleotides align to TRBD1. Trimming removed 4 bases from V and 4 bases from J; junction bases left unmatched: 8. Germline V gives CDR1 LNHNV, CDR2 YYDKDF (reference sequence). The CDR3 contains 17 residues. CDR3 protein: CATSNPDRGLNNEKLFF. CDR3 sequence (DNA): TGTGCCACCAGCAATCCGGACAGGGGGCTTAATAATGAAAAACTGTTTTTT.

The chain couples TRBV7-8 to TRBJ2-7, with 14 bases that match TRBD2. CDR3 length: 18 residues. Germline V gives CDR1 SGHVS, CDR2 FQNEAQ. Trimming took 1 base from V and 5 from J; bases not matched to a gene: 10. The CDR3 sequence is CASSLDVWTSGGNDEQYF. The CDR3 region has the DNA TGTGCCAGCAGCTTAGACGTATGGACTAGCGGGGGGAATGACGAGCAGTACTTC.

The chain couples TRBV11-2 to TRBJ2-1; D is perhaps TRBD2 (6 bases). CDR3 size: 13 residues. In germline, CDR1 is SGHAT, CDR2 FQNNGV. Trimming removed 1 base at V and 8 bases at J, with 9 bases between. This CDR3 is CASSLVGEDEQFF. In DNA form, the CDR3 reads TGTGCCAGCAGCTTAGTGGGGGAGGATGAGCAGTTCTTC.

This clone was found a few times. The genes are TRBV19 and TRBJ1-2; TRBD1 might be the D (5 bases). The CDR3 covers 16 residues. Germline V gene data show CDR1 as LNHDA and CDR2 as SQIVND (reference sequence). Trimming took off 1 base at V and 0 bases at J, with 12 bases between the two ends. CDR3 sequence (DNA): TGTGCCAGTAGTATAGTTGGGGGGACGGCTAACTATGGCTACACCTTC. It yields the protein CASSIVGGTANYGYTF.

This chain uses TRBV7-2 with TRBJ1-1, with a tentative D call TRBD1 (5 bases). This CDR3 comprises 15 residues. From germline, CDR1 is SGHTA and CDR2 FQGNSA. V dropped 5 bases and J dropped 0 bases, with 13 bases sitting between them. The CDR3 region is CASSQGVDMNTEAFF. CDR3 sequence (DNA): TGTGCCAGCAGCCAAGGGGTCGACATGAACACTGAAGCTTTCTTT.

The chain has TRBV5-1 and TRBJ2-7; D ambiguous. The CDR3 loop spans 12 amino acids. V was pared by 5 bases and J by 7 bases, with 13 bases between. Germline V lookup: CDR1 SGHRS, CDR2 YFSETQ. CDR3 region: CASRIGAREQYF. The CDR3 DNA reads TGCGCCAGCAGAATCGGTGCAAGAGAGCAGTACTTC.

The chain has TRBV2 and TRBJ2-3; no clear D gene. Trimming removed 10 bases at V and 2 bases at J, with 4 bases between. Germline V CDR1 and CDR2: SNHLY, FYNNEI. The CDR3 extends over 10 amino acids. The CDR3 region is CANSTDTQYF. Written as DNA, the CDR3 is TGTGCCAACTCCACAGATACGCAGTATTTT.

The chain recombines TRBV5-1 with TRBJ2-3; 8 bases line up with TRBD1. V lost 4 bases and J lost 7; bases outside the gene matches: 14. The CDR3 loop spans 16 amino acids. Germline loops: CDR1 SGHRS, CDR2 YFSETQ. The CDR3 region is CASSEDRVVEANTQYF. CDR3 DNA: TGCGCCAGCAGCGAGGACAGGGTAGTTGAGGCGAATACGCAGTATTTT.

This chain's CDR3 is CASSEKLYEQYF. The CDR3 nucleotides read TGTGCCAGCAGTGAGAAGCTCTACGAGCAGTACTTC. The V and J genes are TRBV28 and TRBJ2-7; D is ambiguous. This CDR3 has 12 residues. Germline assignment: CDR1 MDHEN and CDR2 SYDVKM. V was clipped by 5 bases and J by 3 bases, with 8 bases between them.

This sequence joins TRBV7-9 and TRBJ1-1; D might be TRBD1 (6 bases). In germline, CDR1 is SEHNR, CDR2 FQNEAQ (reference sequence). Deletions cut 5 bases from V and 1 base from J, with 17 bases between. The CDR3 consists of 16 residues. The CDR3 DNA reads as TGTGCCAGCAGCCCACCCAAGGGGGGGCCGAACACTGAAGCTTTCTTT. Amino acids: CASSPPKGGPNTEAFF.

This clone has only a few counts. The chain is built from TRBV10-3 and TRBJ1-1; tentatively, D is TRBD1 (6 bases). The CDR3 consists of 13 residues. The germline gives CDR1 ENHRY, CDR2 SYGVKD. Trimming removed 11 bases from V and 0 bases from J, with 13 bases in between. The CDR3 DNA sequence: TGTGCCTCTTTTGAGGGGGTGAACACTGAAGCTTTCTTT. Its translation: CASFEGVNTEAFF.

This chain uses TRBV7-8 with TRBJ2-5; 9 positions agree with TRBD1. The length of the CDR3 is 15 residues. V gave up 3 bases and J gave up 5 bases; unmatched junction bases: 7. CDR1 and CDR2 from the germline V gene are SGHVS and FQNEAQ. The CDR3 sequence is CASSFSGQGGETQYF. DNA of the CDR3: TGTGCCAGCAGCTTCTCGGGACAGGGCGGGGAGACCCAGTACTTC.

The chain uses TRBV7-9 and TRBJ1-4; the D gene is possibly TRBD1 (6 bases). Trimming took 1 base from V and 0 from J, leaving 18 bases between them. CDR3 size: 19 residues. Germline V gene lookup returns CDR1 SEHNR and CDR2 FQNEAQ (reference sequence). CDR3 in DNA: TGTGCCAGCAGCTTAGTGAACCCGCCGCGGACAGCAACTAATGAAAAACTGTTTTTT. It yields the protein CASSLVNPPRTATNEKLFF.

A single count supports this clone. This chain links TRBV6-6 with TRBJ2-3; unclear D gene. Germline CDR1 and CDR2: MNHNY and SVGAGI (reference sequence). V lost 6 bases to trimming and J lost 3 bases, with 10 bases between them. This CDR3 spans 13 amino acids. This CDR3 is CASRADGTDTQYF. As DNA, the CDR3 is TGTGCCAGCAGGGCGGATGGAACAGATACGCAGTATTTT.

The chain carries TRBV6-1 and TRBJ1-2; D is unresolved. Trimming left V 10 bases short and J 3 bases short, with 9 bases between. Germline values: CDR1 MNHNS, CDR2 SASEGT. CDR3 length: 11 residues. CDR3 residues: CATVEDYGYTF. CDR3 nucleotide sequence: TGTGCCACGGTTGAAGACTATGGCTACACCTTC.

CDR3 sequence reads: CASSVATGGETQYF. The CDR3 DNA reads TGTGCCAGCAGCGTAGCGACAGGGGGAGAGACCCAGTACTTC. The chain uses TRBV9 and TRBJ2-5; 9 bases fit TRBD1. Germline V gene lookup returns CDR1 SGDLS and CDR2 YYNGEE. The CDR3 covers 14 residues. V trimming: 0 bases; J trimming: 4 bases; junction bases outside the gene matches: 1.

CDR3: CASSPETSGNPGADTQYF. The DNA of the CDR3 is TGTGCCAGCAGCCCAGAGACTAGCGGGAACCCGGGTGCAGATACGCAGTATTTT. The chain recombines TRBV4-2 with TRBJ2-3, with 11 positions matching TRBD2. V lost 4 bases and J lost 4; bases outside the gene matches: 13. This CDR3 comprises 18 residues. Germline V gene sequence: CDR1 LGHNA, CDR2 YNFKEQ.

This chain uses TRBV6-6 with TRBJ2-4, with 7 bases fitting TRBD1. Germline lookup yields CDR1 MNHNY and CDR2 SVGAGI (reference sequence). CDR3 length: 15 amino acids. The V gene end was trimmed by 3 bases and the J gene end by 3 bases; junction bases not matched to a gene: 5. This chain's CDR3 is CASSYNRDSKNIQYF. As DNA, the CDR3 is TGTGCCAGCAGTTATAACCGGGACAGCAAAAACATTCAGTACTTC.

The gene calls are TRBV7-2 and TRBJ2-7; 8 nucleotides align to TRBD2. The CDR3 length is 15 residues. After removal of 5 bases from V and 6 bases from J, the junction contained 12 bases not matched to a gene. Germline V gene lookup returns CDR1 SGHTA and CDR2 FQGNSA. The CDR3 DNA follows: TGTGCCAGCAGCCCAGGTCGGGGGGGCGTATTCGAGCAGTACTTC. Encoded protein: CASSPGRGGVFEQYF.

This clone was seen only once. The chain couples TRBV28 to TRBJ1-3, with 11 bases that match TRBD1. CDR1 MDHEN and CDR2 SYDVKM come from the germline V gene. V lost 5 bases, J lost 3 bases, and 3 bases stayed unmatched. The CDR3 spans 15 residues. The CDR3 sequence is CASSTGTGGGNTIYF. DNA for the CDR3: TGTGCCAGCAGTACCGGGACAGGGGGTGGAAACACCATATATTTT.

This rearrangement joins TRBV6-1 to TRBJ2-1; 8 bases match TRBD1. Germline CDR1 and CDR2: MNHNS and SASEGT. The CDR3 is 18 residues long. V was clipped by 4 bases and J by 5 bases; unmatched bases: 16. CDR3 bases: TGTGCCAGCAGTGTGTTAATACAGGGGGGATATCAGGACAATGAGCAGTTCTTC. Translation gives CASSVLIQGGYQDNEQFF.

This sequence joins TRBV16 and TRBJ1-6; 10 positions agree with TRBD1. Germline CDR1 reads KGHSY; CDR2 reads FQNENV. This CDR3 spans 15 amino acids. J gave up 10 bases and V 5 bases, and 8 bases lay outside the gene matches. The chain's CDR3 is CASSGPGTGESPLHF. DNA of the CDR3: TGTGCCAGCAGCGGTCCGGGGACAGGGGAGTCACCCCTCCACTTT.

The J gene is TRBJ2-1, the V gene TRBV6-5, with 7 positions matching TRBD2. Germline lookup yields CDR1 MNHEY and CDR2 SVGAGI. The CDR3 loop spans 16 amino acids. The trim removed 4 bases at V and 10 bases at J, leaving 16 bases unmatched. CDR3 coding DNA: TGTGCCAGCAGTTTACTCGGCGGACTAAGTAGCGGGGAGCAGTTCTTC. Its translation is CASSLLGGLSSGEQFF.

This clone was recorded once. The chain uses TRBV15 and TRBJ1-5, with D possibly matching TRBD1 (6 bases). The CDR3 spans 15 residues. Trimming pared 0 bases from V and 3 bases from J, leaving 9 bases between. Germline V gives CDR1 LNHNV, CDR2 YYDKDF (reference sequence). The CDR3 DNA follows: TGTGCCACCAGCAGAGATGGACAGCCCAATCAGCCCCAGCATTTT. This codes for CATSRDGQPNQPQHF. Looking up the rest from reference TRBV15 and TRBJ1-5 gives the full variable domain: DAMVIQNPRYQVTQFGKPVTLSCSQTLNHNVMYWYQQKSSQAPKLLFHYYDKDFNNEADTPDNFQSRRPNTSFCFLDIRSPGLGDTAMYLCATSRDGQPNQPQHFGDGTRLSIL.

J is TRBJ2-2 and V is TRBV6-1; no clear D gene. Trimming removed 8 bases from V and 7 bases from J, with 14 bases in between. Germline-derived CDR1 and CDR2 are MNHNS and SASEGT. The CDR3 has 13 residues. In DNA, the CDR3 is TGTGCCAGCTCTCGCAGCGACGGCGGGGAGCTGTTTTTT. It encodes CASSRSDGGELFF.

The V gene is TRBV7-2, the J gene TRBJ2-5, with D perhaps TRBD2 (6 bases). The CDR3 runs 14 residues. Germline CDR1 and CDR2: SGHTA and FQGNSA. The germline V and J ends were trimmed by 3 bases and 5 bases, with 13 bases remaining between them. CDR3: CASSLPREAETQYF. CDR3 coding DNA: TGTGCCAGCAGCTTGCCTAGGGAGGCTGAGACCCAGTACTTC.